The entry below describes one TCR beta chain. As a fraction of the sample, this clonotype is medium-sized (0.01 to 0.1%). No cognate antigen has been identified for it. No base quality values were provided; no much bigger clone lies one nucleotide off. CDR1 and CDR2, looked up from the germline V gene, are SGHAT and FQNNGV. The cysteine opens and the phenylalanine closes a CDR3 of 13 amino acids. CDR3 DNA is the only sequence kept; it has 39 bases, read in frame from the first base. V gives up 6 bases and J gives up 6 bases, and the segment between their germline ends measures 14 bases. The data were obtained in a study of early T cells in non-severe SARS-CoV-2 infection (dated by TCRdb to about 2021). Broadly, across the study: Bulk RNA from unsorted whole blood was used for TCR sequencing, so alpha and beta chains could not be paired.

Libraries were prepared through 5' RACE. TCRdb lists the instrument as NextSeq 500. Unique molecular identifiers were attached to individual cDNA molecules in the TCR library protocol so that sequencing error and PCR bias could be corrected. Both TCR alpha and beta chains were sequenced, and tight co-correlation was observed between alpha and beta sequence abundances in each sample. Processing in the source paper ran as follows. V gene, J gene and CDR3 annotation of TCR sequences was performed with Decombinator V4. TCRs were defined as expanded if a significant change between any two time points was detected under a Poisson model with p below 0.0001. TCR abundances were normalised to the total number of TCRs sequenced per sample and were expressed as counts per million. MAIT TCRs were defined by TRAV1-2 paired with TRAJ12, TRAJ20 or TRAJ33, and iNKT TCRs by TRAV10 paired with TRAJ18. VDJdb, accessed on 1 November 2021, was searched for TCRs annotated for CMV, EBV and SARS-CoV-2, and TCRs annotated for more than one antigen were excluded. TCRdb reworked the public reads: Q25 trimming with fastp, MiXCR clone assembly, productive beta chains retained. Each CDR3 protein gets just one entry, which takes the most common genes and DNA from the rows behind it. Here the V and J calls rest on TCRdb's processing, not on the authors' analysis. For this sample there are more than 20,000 distinct CDR3 sequences; roughly 4% appear just once. Of the sample, roughly 1.5% is held by the ten largest clones.

Overall study outcomes, separate from this receptor: VDJdb matching was skewed toward anti-spike CD8 responses, so virus-specific expansions were likely underestimated and private and CD4 specificities were missed.

This was a case-control study nested in a cohort of healthcare workers in London, UK, who had nasopharyngeal swab PCR tests and blood samples taken every week. Healthcare workers were enrolled in the week of the UK lockdown, from 23 to 31 March 2020, and were followed every week for up to roughly 15 weeks. The chain was built from TRBV11-2 and TRBJ1-2; the D gene cannot be named for sure. Sequencing was done on a sample of whole blood. This sequence was found in an adult who was a healthcare worker with PCR-confirmed SARS-CoV-2 infection or an uninfected control (not recorded which). The bases read TGTGCCAGCAGTCCCGTAGGGCCGGATGGCTACACCTTC. The resulting protein is CASSPVGPDGYTF. Where the CDR3 stops, the reference TRBV11-2 and TRBJ1-2 genes take over; the full variable domain is EAGVAQSPRYKIIEKRQSVAFWCNPISGHATLYWYQQILGQGPKLLIQFQNNGVVDDSQLPKDRFSAERLKGVDSTLKIQPAKLEDSAVYLCASSPVGPDGYTFGSGTRLTVV.